The source of this T cell receptor (beta chain) is a study of lymphopenia after photon versus proton radiotherapy. General study findings and limits: After lymphocyte nadir, photon-treated repertoires showed oligoclonal expansion, especially CD8+ Temra. Under photons, naive T cells and diversity fell while effector/memory populations rose. Survival link was tested only in deceased patients; proton benefit remains a possibility.

Concerning this clone itself: What it binds is unknown.

This CDR3 has 15 residues. Germline V lookup: CDR1 SGHDT, CDR2 YYEEEE. Trimming stripped 6 bases from V and 2 bases from J, with 15 bases between. Profiled with immunoSEQ multiplex PCR; TCRdb holds only in-frame clones, not every one. The data show about 25,000 clones, about 87% seen once. The material was peripheral blood, obtained from a patient treated with photon-based radiotherapy. The TCR sequence derives from a man over 45 with gastric cancer. The chain uses TRBV5-6 and TRBJ2-1, with D perhaps matching TRBD2 (8 bases). The CDR3 protein is CASTGGGGTYNEQFF. The CDR3 DNA follows: TGTGCCAGCACGGGAGGGGGCGGCACCTACAATGAGCAGTTCTTC.